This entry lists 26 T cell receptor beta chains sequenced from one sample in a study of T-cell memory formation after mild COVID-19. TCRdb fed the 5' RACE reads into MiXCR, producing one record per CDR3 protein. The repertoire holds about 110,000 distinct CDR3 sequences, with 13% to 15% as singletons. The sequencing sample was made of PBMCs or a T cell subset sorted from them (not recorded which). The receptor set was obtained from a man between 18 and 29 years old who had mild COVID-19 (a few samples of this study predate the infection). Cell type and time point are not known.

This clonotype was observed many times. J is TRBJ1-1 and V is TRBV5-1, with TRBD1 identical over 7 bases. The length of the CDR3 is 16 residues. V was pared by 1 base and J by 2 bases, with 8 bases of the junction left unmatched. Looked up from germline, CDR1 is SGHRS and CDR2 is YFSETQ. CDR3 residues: CASSLRMTGLNTEAFF. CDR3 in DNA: TGCGCCAGCAGCTTGAGGATGACAGGGCTTAACACTGAAGCTTTCTTT.

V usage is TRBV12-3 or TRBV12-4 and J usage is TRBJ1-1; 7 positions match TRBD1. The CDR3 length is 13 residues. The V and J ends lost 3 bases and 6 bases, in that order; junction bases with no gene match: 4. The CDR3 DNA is TGTGCCAGCAGTTTTACAGGGGACTCTGAAGCTTTCTTT. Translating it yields CASSFTGDSEAFF.

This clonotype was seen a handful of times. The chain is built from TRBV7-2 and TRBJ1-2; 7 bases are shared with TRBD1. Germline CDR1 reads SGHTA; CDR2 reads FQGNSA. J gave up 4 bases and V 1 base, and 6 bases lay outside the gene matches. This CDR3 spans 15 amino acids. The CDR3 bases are TGTGCCAGCAGCTTAGATCCGGGACAGCTCTATGGCTACACCTTC. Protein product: CASSLDPGQLYGYTF.

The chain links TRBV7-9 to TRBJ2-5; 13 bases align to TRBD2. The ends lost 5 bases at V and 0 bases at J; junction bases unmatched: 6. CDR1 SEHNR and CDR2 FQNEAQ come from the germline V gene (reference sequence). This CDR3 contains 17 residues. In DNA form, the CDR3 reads TGTGCCAGCAGCAGGACTAGCGGGGGCCAGTACCAAGAGACCCAGTACTTC. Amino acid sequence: CASSRTSGGQYQETQYF. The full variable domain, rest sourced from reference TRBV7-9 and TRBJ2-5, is DTGVSQNPRHKITKRGQNVTFRCDPISEHNRLYWYRQTLGQGPEFLTYFQNEAQLEKSRLLSDRFSAERPKGSFSTLEIQRTEQGDSAMYLCASSRTSGGQYQETQYFGPGTRLLVL.

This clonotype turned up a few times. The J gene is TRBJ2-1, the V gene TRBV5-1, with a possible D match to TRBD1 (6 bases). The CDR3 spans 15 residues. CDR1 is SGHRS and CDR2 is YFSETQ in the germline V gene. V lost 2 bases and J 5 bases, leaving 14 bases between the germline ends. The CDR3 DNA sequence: TGCGCCAGCAGCTTCCACCGGGACACCGACAATGAGCAGTTCTTC. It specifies CASSFHRDTDNEQFF.

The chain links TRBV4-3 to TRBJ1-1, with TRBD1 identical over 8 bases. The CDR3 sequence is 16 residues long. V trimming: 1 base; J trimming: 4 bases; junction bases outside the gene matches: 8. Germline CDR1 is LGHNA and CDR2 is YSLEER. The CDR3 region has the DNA TGCGCCAGCAGCCAAGGGACAGGGTCCATCGGCACTGAAGCTTTCTTT. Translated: CASSQGTGSIGTEAFF.

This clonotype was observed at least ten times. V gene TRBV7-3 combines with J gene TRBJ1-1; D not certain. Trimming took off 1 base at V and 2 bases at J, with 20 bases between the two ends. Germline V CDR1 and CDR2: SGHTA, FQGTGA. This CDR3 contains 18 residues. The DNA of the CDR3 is TGTGCCAGCAGCTTAATACCCGGCGGTCCAGGCCTTAACACTGAAGCTTTCTTT. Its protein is CASSLIPGGPGLNTEAFF. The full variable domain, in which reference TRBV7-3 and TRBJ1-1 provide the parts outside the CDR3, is GAGVSQTPSNKVTEKGKYVELRCDPISGHTALYWYRQSLGQGPEFLIYFQGTGAADDSGLPNDRFFAVRPEGSVSTLKIQRTERGDSAVYLCASSLIPGGPGLNTEAFFGQGTRLTVV.

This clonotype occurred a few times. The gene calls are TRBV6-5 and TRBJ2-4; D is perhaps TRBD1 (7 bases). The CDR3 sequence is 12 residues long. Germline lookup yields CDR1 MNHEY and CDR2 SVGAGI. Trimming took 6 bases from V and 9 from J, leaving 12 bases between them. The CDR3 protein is CASSRGASIQYF. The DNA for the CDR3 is TGTGCCAGCAGCAGGGGGGCAAGCATTCAGTACTTC.

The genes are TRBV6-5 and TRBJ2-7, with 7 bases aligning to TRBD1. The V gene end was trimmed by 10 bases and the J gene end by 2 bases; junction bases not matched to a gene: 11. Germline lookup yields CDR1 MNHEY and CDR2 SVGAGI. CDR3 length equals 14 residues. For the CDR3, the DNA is TGTGCCACTTCAGTAGGACAGGCCGCCTACGAGCAGTACTTC. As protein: CATSVGQAAYEQYF.

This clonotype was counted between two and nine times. The CDR3 DNA follows: TGTGCCAGCAGTTACTCGAGCGGGCAGGGGCAGTTCTTC. The encoded protein is CASSYSSGQGQFF. This rearrangement joins TRBV6-5 to TRBJ2-1; weak D call: TRBD2 (6 bases). CDR3 length equals 13 residues. Looked up from germline, CDR1 is MNHEY and CDR2 is SVGAGI. Trimming shortened V by 0 bases and J by 12 bases, and 12 bases separated the two germline ends.

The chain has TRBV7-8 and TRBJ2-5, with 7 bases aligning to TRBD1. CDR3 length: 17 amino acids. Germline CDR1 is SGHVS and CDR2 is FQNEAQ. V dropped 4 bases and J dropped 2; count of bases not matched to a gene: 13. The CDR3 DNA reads TGTGCCAGCAGCTCGCCTCAAACTCGGGACAGACAAGAGACCCAGTACTTC. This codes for CASSSPQTRDRQETQYF.

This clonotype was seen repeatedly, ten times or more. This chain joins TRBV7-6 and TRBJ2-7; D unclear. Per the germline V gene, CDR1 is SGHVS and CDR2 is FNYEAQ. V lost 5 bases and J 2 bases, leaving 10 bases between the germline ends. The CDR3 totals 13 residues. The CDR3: CASSSTPPYEQYF. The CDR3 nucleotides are TGTGCCAGCAGCAGCACGCCCCCCTACGAGCAGTACTTC.

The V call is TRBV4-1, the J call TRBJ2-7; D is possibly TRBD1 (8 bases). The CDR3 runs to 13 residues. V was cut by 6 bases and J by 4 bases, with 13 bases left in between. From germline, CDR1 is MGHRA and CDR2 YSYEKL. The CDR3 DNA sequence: TGCGCCAGCAGGCCACAGGGGGGGTACGAGCAGTACTTC. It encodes CASRPQGGYEQYF.

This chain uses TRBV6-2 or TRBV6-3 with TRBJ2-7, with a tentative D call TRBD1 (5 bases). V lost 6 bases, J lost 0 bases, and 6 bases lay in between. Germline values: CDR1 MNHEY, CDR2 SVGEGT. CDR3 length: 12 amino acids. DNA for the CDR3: TGTGCCAGCAGGACAGCCTCCTACGAGCAGTACGTC. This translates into CASRTASYEQYV.

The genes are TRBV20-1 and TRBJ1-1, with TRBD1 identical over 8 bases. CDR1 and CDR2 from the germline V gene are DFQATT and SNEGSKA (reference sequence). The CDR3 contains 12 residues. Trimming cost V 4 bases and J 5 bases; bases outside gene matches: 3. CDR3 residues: CSATGGKTEAFF. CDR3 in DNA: TGCAGTGCTACAGGGGGCAAAACTGAAGCTTTCTTT.

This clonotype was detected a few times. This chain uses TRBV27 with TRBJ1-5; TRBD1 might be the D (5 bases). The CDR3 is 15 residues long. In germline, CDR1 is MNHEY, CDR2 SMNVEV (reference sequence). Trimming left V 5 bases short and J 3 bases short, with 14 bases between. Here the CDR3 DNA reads TGTGCCAGCAGTACCCGCAGGGAAATCAATCAGCCCCAGCATTTT. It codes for CASSTRREINQPQHF.

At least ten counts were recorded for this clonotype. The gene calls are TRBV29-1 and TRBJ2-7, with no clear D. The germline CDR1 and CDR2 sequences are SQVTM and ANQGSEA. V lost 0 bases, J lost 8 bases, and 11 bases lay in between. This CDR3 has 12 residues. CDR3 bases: TGCAGCGTTGAAGATTCCCTCTTGAAGCAGTACGTC. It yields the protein CSVEDSLLKQYV.

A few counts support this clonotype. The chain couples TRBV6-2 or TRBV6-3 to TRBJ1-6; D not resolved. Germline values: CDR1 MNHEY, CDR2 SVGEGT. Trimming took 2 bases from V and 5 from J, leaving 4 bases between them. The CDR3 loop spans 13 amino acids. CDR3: CASSYRDNSPLHF. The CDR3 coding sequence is TGTGCCAGCAGTTACAGGGATAATTCACCCCTCCACTTT.

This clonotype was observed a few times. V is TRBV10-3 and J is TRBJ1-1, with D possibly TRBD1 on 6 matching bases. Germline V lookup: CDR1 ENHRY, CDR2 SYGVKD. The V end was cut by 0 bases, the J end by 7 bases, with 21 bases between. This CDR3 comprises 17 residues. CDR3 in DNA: TGTGCCATCAGTGAGTCATTGCCAGGGGAACTTGTTAATGAAGCTTTCTTT. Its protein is CAISESLPGELVNEAFF.

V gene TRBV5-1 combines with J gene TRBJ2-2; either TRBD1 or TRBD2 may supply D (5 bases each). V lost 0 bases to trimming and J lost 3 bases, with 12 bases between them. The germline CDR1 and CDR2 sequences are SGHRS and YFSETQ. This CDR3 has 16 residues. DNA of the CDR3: TGCGCCAGCAGCTTGGCCTTTGGGGGTCACACCGGGGAGCTGTTTTTT. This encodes CASSLAFGGHTGELFF.

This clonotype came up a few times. The CDR3 is CASSGAGSQETQYF. CDR3 nucleotides: TGTGCCAGCAGCGGGGCGGGGAGCCAAGAGACCCAGTACTTC. The chain uses TRBV7-2 and TRBJ2-5, with D possibly being TRBD2 (6 bases). Deletions cut 5 bases from V and 1 base from J, with 11 bases between. The CDR3 has 14 residues. CDR1 and CDR2 from the germline V gene are SGHTA and FQGNSA.

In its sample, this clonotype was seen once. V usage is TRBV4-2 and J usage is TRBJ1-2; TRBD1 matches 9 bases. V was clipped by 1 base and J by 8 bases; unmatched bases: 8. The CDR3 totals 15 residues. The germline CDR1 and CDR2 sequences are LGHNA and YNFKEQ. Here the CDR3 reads CASSQGGTGSAGYTF. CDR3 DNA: TGTGCCAGCAGCCAAGGAGGGACAGGGTCGGCGGGCTACACCTTC.

In nucleotides, the CDR3 is TGTGCCAGCAGCTTAGAAGGCAGGGGCGCTCCCAATCAGCCCCAGCATTTT. This sequence encodes CASSLEGRGAPNQPQHF. The rearrangement links TRBV7-6 to TRBJ1-5, with a possible D match to TRBD1 (6 bases). The germline CDR1 and CDR2 sequences are SGHVS and FNYEAQ. With 1 base removed from V and 3 bases from J, the gap between germline ends came to 16 bases. The CDR3 has 17 amino acids.

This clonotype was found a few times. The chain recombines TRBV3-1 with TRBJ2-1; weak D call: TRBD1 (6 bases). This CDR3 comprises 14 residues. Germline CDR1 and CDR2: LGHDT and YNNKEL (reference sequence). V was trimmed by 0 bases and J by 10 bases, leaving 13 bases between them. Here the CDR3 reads CASSQDLRGLEQFF. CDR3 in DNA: TGTGCCAGCAGCCAAGATCTCAGGGGCTTGGAGCAGTTCTTC.

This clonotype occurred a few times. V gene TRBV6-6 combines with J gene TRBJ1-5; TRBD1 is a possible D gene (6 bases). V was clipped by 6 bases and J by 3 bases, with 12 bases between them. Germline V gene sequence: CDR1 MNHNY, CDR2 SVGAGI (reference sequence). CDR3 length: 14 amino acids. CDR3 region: CASSYGQFNQPQHF. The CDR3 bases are TGTGCCAGCAGCTACGGACAGTTCAATCAGCCCCAGCATTTT.

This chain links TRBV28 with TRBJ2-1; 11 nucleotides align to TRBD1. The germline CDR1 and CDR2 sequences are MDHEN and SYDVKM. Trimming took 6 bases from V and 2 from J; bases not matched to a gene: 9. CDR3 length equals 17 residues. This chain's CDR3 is CASRAGTGGGAYNEQFF. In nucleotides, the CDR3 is TGTGCCAGCAGGGCCGGGACAGGGGGTGGGGCCTACAATGAGCAGTTCTTC.